The clone carrying this TCR beta chain was seen only a few times. These data come from a study of blood T cell repertoires in COVID-19. Study-level information: Collection of acute and convalescent COVID-19 samples took place in the United States, Italy and Spain.

How the authors handled the data: The authors estimated nucleated cell counts from reference gene primer amplification. Measured with immunoSEQ multiplex PCR; TCRdb has only the in-frame clones, and not every one. V and J calls and clone size follow that table, whereas D and trimming were derived from the DNA. The data hold under 200,000 clones, with about four fifths observed a single time. The CDR3 runs 16 residues. The V gene end was trimmed by 0 bases and the J gene end by 9 bases; junction bases not matched to a gene: 6. From germline, CDR1 is MNHEY and CDR2 SVGAGI. Specimen: peripheral blood. The clonotype originates from a woman aged 55-69 years with COVID-19, enrolled during active disease. The chain joins TRBV6-5 to TRBJ1-6; TRBD1 matches 9 bases. The CDR3 sequence: CASSYSDRGRSSPLHF. For the CDR3, the DNA is TGTGCCAGCAGTTACTCTGACAGGGGGAGGAGTTCACCCCTCCACTTT.